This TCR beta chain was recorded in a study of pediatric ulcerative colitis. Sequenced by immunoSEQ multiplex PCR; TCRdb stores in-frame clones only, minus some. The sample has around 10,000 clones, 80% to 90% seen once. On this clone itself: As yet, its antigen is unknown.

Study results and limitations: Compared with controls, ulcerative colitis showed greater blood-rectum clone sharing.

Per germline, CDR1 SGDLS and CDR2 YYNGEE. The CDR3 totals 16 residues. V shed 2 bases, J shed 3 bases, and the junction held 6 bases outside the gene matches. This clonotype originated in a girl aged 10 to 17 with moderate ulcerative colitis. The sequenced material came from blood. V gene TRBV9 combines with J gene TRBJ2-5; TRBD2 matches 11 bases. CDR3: CASSVRPSGGKETQYF. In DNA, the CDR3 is TGTGCCAGCAGCGTGAGGCCTAGCGGGGGGAAAGAGACCCAGTACTTC. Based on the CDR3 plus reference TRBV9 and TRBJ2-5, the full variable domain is DSGVTQTPKHLITATGQRVTLRCSPRSGDLSVYWYQQSLDQGLQFLIQYYNGEERAKGNILERFSAQQFPDLHSELNLSSLELGDSALYFCASSVRPSGGKETQYFGPGTRLLVL.